A selection of T cell receptor beta chains follows, all from one sample in a study of CD4 and CD8 cells across lung adenocarcinoma regions. TCRdb fed the PCR reads into MiXCR, producing one record per CDR3 protein. The sample has about 8,400 distinct CDR3 sequences; about 59% are singletons. Sequenced: CD8+ T cells from the center of a lung tumor. The receptors were sampled from a female donor with lung adenocarcinoma. The CD4 and CD8 labels of this study may be unreliable. The CDR3 runs from the conserved cysteine through the conserved F or W. The D gene is left open where the match is weak.

j_call: TRBJ2-5
d_call: .
v_call: TRBV5-1
cdr3_aa: CASSPGGQATRYF

j_call: TRBJ2-1
d_call: TRBD2
v_call: TRBV14
cdr3_aa: CASSRDYSETQFF

j_call: .
d_call: .
v_call: TRBV11-3
cdr3_aa: CGRRAGHEEIQYF

j_call: TRBJ2-3
d_call: .
v_call: TRBV7-2
cdr3_aa: CASPGGGSPDTQYF

j_call: TRBJ2-3
d_call: .
v_call: TRBV12-3/TRBV12-4
cdr3_aa: CASSLGPHTDTQYF

j_call: TRBJ2-1
d_call: TRBD2
v_call: TRBV6-5
cdr3_aa: CASSSKLAGGAKNEQFF

j_call: TRBJ2-1
d_call: TRBD2
v_call: TRBV12-5
cdr3_aa: CASAPYGTSHRDEQFF

j_call: TRBJ2-1
d_call: TRBD2
v_call: TRBV7-3
cdr3_aa: CASSLFTAGDEQFF

j_call: TRBJ2-2
d_call: TRBD2
v_call: TRBV7-9
cdr3_aa: CASSLLAGGPGELFF

j_call: .
d_call: TRBD2
v_call: TRBV7-3
cdr3_aa: CASSRGTSGRGHNEQYF